This is a list of T cell receptor beta chains from one sample in a study of blood T cell repertoires in COVID-19. The method was immunoSEQ multiplex PCR; TCRdb's version includes in-frame clones alone and lacks a portion of them. The sample carries about 100,000 clones, roughly 86% recorded once. The sample was peripheral blood. The origin of the receptors is a woman aged 60-75 years with acute or convalescent COVID-19. Both conserved end residues are part of each CDR3. The D gene is left open where the match is weak. Some rows mark clone size as missing; the rest say once, few, many or name a class of expanded clone.

TGTGCCAGCAGCTCCCGCGGGGGCACTGAAGCTTTCTTT	CASSSRGGTEAFF	-	-	TRBV3-1/TRBV3-2	TRBJ1-1
TGCAGCGTGGGGGTAGGGGGTAACACCGGGGAGCTGTTTTTT	CSVGVGGNTGELFF	-	-	TRBV29-1	TRBJ2-2
TGCGCCAGCAGCTGGCCCATAGCGGGACAAACCGGGGAGCTGTTTTTT	CASSWPIAGQTGELFF	-	TRBD2	TRBV5-1	TRBJ2-2
TGTGCCAGTAGTACTGGGGGACAGGGGGCCTATGAGCAGTTCTTC	CASSTGGQGAYEQFF	-	TRBD1	TRBV19	TRBJ2-1
TGTGCCAGCTCATCGGGACTAGCGGGAGGGACAGATACGCAGTATTTT	CASSSGLAGGTDTQYF	-	TRBD2	TRBV18	TRBJ2-3
TGTGCCAGCAGTTCGGGCAATCAGCCCCAGCATTTT	CASSSGNQPQHF	-	-	TRBV25-1	TRBJ1-5
TGTGCCAGCAGTCTCGACGGGGGGGGACTAGTCCACAATGAGCAGTTCTTC	CASSLDGGGLVHNEQFF	-	TRBD2	TRBV6-4	TRBJ2-1
TGTGCCAGCAGCACACTAGCCTCGAACACCGGGGAGCTGTTTTTT	CASSTLASNTGELFF	-	-	TRBV7-6	TRBJ2-2
TGTGCCAGCAGCCAAGATGGAATACTAGCGGGGGACACAGATACGCAGTATTTT	CASSQDGILAGDTDTQYF	-	TRBD2	TRBV4-2	TRBJ2-3
TGTGCCAGTAGTGGGACTAGCGGGAGTATGGATACGCAGTATTTT	CASSGTSGSMDTQYF	-	TRBD2	TRBV19	TRBJ2-3
TGCAGCGTTGGACCTAGCGGGAGGGGTAATGAGCAGTTCTTC	CSVGPSGRGNEQFF	-	TRBD2	TRBV29-1	TRBJ2-1
TGTGCCAGCGCCACCGCGCGAAACGGAGATACGCAGTATTTT	CASATARNGDTQYF	-	-	TRBV2	TRBJ2-3
TGTGCCAGTAGTACGGACTCGGACGGGACCCAGTACTTC	CASSTDSDGTQYF	-	-	TRBV19	TRBJ2-5
TGTGCCAGCAGCTTACTGACTAGCGGCTACACCGGGGAGCTGTTTTTT	CASSLLTSGYTGELFF	-	TRBD2	TRBV7-9	TRBJ2-2
TGTGCCAGCAGCGTGGGACAGGGGGCGCTTGAGACCCAGTACTTC	CASSVGQGALETQYF	-	TRBD1	TRBV9	TRBJ2-5
TGTGCCAGCAGCTCAAACAGGGGGGACTATGGCTACACCTTC	CASSSNRGDYGYTF	-	TRBD1	TRBV5-4	TRBJ1-2
TGTGCCAGCATGAGACTCGAAACGCAGTATTTT	CASMRLETQYF	-	-	TRBV6-6	TRBJ2-3
TGTGCCAGCAGCCGATTAGCGGGAAGCCTAGATGAGCAGTTCTTC	CASSRLAGSLDEQFF	-	TRBD2	TRBV7-9	TRBJ2-1
TGCAGCGTAGAATCCGGCACAGATACGCAGTATTTT	CSVESGTDTQYF	few	-	TRBV29-1	TRBJ2-3
TGTGCCAGCAGCATAATCCGGAGCGCCATGAACACCGGGGAGCTGTTTTTT	CASSIIRSAMNTGELFF	-	-	TRBV21-1	TRBJ2-2
TGTGCCAGCAGTTTGAGGTCACTGACGTCCTACAATGAGCAGTTCTTC	CASSLRSLTSYNEQFF	once	-	TRBV27	TRBJ2-1
TGTGCCAGCAGCTTGGTCGGACAGGGGAACACTGAAGCTTTCTTT	CASSLVGQGNTEAFF	-	TRBD1	TRBV7-9	TRBJ1-1